A selection of T cell receptor beta chains follows, all from one sample in a study of spatial heterogeneity in lung cancer. TCRdb re-called the 5' RACE reads through MiXCR, storing one row per CDR3 protein. The sample contains roughly 48,000 distinct CDR3 sequences, roughly 12% of which appear only once. The input for sequencing was PBMCs, taken at surgery. The receptor set was obtained from a female donor with early-stage non-small cell lung cancer. CDR3s include the opening cysteine and the closing phenylalanine or tryptophan. Fields, in order: clone size, J gene, V gene, D gene, CDR3 DNA, CDR3 protein. D genes are given only for firm matches. Only part of the rows carry a size: once, few, many, or a class if the clone is expanded.

abundance: few; j_gene: TRBJ1-1; v_gene: TRBV19; d_gene: .; CDR3nt: TGTGCCAGTAGTATTCGAGGGGACACTGAAGCTTTCTTT; CDR3aa: CASSIRGDTEAFF
abundance: .; j_gene: TRBJ1-2; v_gene: TRBV20-1; d_gene: .; CDR3nt: TGCAGTGCTAGAGACGACTCCCCAGCGGGCGGCTACACCTTC; CDR3aa: CSARDDSPAGGYTF
abundance: few; j_gene: TRBJ2-7; v_gene: TRBV6-1; d_gene: .; CDR3nt: TGTGCCAGCGCCCGGTTCACCTACGAGCAGTACTTC; CDR3aa: CASARFTYEQYF
abundance: .; j_gene: TRBJ1-5; v_gene: TRBV12-3/TRBV12-4; d_gene: TRBD1; CDR3nt: TGTGCCAGCAGCAGGACAGGGGGCGGGCAGCCCCAGCATTTT; CDR3aa: CASSRTGGGQPQHF
abundance: .; j_gene: TRBJ2-1; v_gene: TRBV12-3/TRBV12-4; d_gene: TRBD2; CDR3nt: TGTGCCAGCGGGTCGGGGGGCTCCTACAATGAGCAGTTCTTC; CDR3aa: CASGSGGSYNEQFF
abundance: few; j_gene: TRBJ1-1; v_gene: TRBV2; d_gene: .; CDR3nt: TGTGCCAGCAGTGGGGAGGTGGGCGTAGTCGGCACTGAAGCTTTCTTT; CDR3aa: CASSGEVGVVGTEAFF
abundance: many; j_gene: TRBJ2-1; v_gene: TRBV3-1; d_gene: .; CDR3nt: TGTGCCAGTGCCTCAGGCGGGGGCCTTAATGAGCAGTTCTTC; CDR3aa: CASASGGGLNEQFF
abundance: .; j_gene: TRBJ1-2; v_gene: TRBV12-3/TRBV12-4; d_gene: .; CDR3nt: TGTGCCAGCAGACGCGAAACAGGGTTCTATGGCTACACCTTC; CDR3aa: CASRRETGFYGYTF
abundance: many; j_gene: TRBJ1-1; v_gene: TRBV6-6; d_gene: .; CDR3nt: TGTGCCAGCTTGGTGTGGGGTGCTGAAGCTTTCTTT; CDR3aa: CASLVWGAEAFF
abundance: .; j_gene: TRBJ2-1; v_gene: TRBV7-2; d_gene: .; CDR3nt: TGTGCCAGCAGCCGCGGATCGAGGGATGAGCAGTTCTTC; CDR3aa: CASSRGSRDEQFF
abundance: once; j_gene: TRBJ2-3; v_gene: TRBV7-2; d_gene: TRBD2; CDR3nt: TGTGCCAGCAGCTTCACAAGCGGGGGGGCCCTGGATACGCAGTATTTT; CDR3aa: CASSFTSGGALDTQYF
abundance: few; j_gene: TRBJ2-1; v_gene: TRBV4-3; d_gene: TRBD1; CDR3nt: TGCGCCAGCAGCCTTGGGACAGGGGGCTTCGATGAGCAGTTCTTC; CDR3aa: CASSLGTGGFDEQFF
abundance: many; j_gene: TRBJ2-7; v_gene: TRBV21-1; d_gene: .; CDR3nt: TGTGCCAGCGGCTGGACAGGGACCTACGAGCAGTACTTC; CDR3aa: CASGWTGTYEQYF
abundance: .; j_gene: TRBJ1-2; v_gene: TRBV18; d_gene: .; CDR3nt: TGTGCCAGCTCACCTCAAGGACAGAATAATAACTATGGCTACACCTTC; CDR3aa: CASSPQGQNNNYGYTF
abundance: .; j_gene: TRBJ2-5; v_gene: TRBV7-2; d_gene: .; CDR3nt: TGTGCCAGCAGCGAAGAGTTTGGATCCCAGTACTTC; CDR3aa: CASSEEFGSQYF
abundance: .; j_gene: TRBJ2-7; v_gene: TRBV6-6; d_gene: .; CDR3nt: TGTGCCAGCACCTTTTGGGGGGAGGACGAGCAGTACTTC; CDR3aa: CASTFWGEDEQYF
abundance: once; j_gene: TRBJ2-1; v_gene: TRBV13; d_gene: .; CDR3nt: TGTGCCAGCAGCTTAGGCCGGGGGCCGGAGACCCAGTTCTTC; CDR3aa: CASSLGRGPETQFF
abundance: .; j_gene: TRBJ2-6; v_gene: TRBV7-2; d_gene: TRBD2; CDR3nt: TGTGCCAGCAGCAGGGGACTAGCGGGGGCGTCCTCTGGGGCCAACGTCCTGACTTTC; CDR3aa: CASSRGLAGASSGANVLTF
abundance: many; j_gene: TRBJ2-7; v_gene: TRBV20-1; d_gene: .; CDR3nt: TGCAGTGGGCTGGGGGGATACCAGGGACTCAACTCCTACGAGCAGTACTTC; CDR3aa: CSGLGGYQGLNSYEQYF
abundance: once; j_gene: TRBJ2-7; v_gene: TRBV5-1; d_gene: TRBD2; CDR3nt: TGCGCCAGCAGCTTGGCCGGGGGGGGCTACGAGCAGTACTTC; CDR3aa: CASSLAGGGYEQYF
abundance: few; j_gene: TRBJ1-5; v_gene: TRBV20-1; d_gene: TRBD1; CDR3nt: TGCAGTGCTACCCCTGGACAGGGAAGCAATCAGCCCCAGCATTTT; CDR3aa: CSATPGQGSNQPQHF
abundance: few; j_gene: TRBJ2-7; v_gene: TRBV18; d_gene: .; CDR3nt: TGTGCCAGCTCAGCAAAGAGCTGGGACTACGAGCAGTACTTC; CDR3aa: CASSAKSWDYEQYF
abundance: .; j_gene: TRBJ2-7; v_gene: TRBV7-2; d_gene: .; CDR3nt: TGTGCCAGCAGCTCACCAGGAAGGGACGAGCAGTACTTC; CDR3aa: CASSSPGRDEQYF
abundance: many; j_gene: TRBJ1-5; v_gene: TRBV3-1; d_gene: TRBD1; CDR3nt: TGTGCCAGCAGCGCAGGGACAGGGCGCAATCAGCCCCAGCATTTT; CDR3aa: CASSAGTGRNQPQHF
abundance: .; j_gene: TRBJ2-3; v_gene: TRBV4-3; d_gene: TRBD2; CDR3nt: TGCGCCAGCAGCCAAGATCTGGGACCCATGGCGGGGGATGAAGATACGCAGTATTTT; CDR3aa: CASSQDLGPMAGDEDTQYF
abundance: few; j_gene: TRBJ2-2; v_gene: TRBV12-3/TRBV12-4; d_gene: .; CDR3nt: TGTGCCAGCGCAGTTACTCATGGGGTGGCCGGGGAGCTGTTTTTT; CDR3aa: CASAVTHGVAGELFF
abundance: .; j_gene: TRBJ2-3; v_gene: TRBV9; d_gene: .; CDR3nt: TGTGCCAGCAGCGTAGCTGACCAGCGCACAGATACGCAGTATTTT; CDR3aa: CASSVADQRTDTQYF
abundance: few; j_gene: TRBJ1-4; v_gene: TRBV12-3/TRBV12-4; d_gene: .; CDR3nt: TGTGCCAGCAGGACCGGACAGAATGAAAAACTGTTTTTT; CDR3aa: CASRTGQNEKLFF
abundance: .; j_gene: TRBJ2-3; v_gene: TRBV4-3; d_gene: TRBD2; CDR3nt: TGCGCCAGCAGCCAAATAGCGGGGGCCCAGGTTGATACGCAGTATTTT; CDR3aa: CASSQIAGAQVDTQYF
abundance: .; j_gene: TRBJ1-5; v_gene: TRBV7-8; d_gene: .; CDR3nt: TGTGCCAGCAGCACAGGGAGTCAGCCCCAGCATTTT; CDR3aa: CASSTGSQPQHF
abundance: .; j_gene: TRBJ2-7; v_gene: TRBV7-9; d_gene: TRBD1; CDR3nt: TGTGCCAGCAGCCAATCCGGGACAGATCTCTCCTACGAGCAGTACTTC; CDR3aa: CASSQSGTDLSYEQYF
abundance: .; j_gene: TRBJ1-3; v_gene: TRBV28; d_gene: .; CDR3nt: TGTGCCAGCAGTTTACGGCTTCTGAGCTCTGGAAACACCATATATTTT; CDR3aa: CASSLRLLSSGNTIYF
abundance: many; j_gene: TRBJ2-7; v_gene: TRBV28; d_gene: TRBD2; CDR3nt: TGTGCCAGCAGCACGACCCGGGAGGGGCTTGAGCAGTACTTC; CDR3aa: CASSTTREGLEQYF
abundance: few; j_gene: TRBJ1-5; v_gene: TRBV6-2/TRBV6-3; d_gene: TRBD1; CDR3nt: TGTGCCAGCAGACCGGACAGGAATCAGCCCCAGCATTTT; CDR3aa: CASRPDRNQPQHF
abundance: .; j_gene: TRBJ1-2; v_gene: TRBV4-3; d_gene: .; CDR3nt: TGCGCCAGCAGCCAAGGACGGAGCTTTAACTATGGCTACACCTTC; CDR3aa: CASSQGRSFNYGYTF
abundance: many; j_gene: TRBJ2-3; v_gene: TRBV29-1; d_gene: TRBD2; CDR3nt: TGCAGCGTGGGAGGGACCTCTGGAGATACGCAGTATTTT; CDR3aa: CSVGGTSGDTQYF